This T cell receptor (beta chain) was sequenced during a study of quantifying T cell responses using KT2 cells. The overall study: TCR alpha and beta constant-region primers primed reverse transcription of RNA. The second PCR ran as a qPCR until a predetermined fluorescence threshold was reached. Study conclusions and caveats: The number of KT2 alpha and beta sequences was a linear function of input KT2 cells.

An oligo carrying a UMI was ligated to the cDNA 3' end. First-round PCR used about 4 cycles and beta primers RC1.1 and RC1.2 covering TRBC1 and TRBC2. TCRdb itself ran the UMI-ligation and nested PCR reads through MiXCR, one entry per CDR3 protein. This table has around 56,000 distinct CDR3 sequences, approximately 13% appearing once. The V gene's germline CDR1 is SGHRS and CDR2 YFSETQ. V lost 2 bases, J lost 6 bases, and 22 bases lay in between. CDR3 length: 17 residues. The sample is PBMC spiked with counted cells of clone KT2. Different KT2-to-PBMC ratios were created with a constant PBMC count. Comments on this clonotype: Its antigen remains unidentified.

V and J are TRBV5-1 and TRBJ2-3, with a tentative D call TRBD2 (5 bases). This clonotype originated in a human donor. The sequenced sample consisted of PBMCs spiked with cells of the T cell clone KT2. Written as DNA, the CDR3 is TGCGCCAGCAGCTTCCGAGGGTTCGGGGTCTTAAGGGATACGCAGTATTTT. Its translation: CASSFRGFGVLRDTQYF.